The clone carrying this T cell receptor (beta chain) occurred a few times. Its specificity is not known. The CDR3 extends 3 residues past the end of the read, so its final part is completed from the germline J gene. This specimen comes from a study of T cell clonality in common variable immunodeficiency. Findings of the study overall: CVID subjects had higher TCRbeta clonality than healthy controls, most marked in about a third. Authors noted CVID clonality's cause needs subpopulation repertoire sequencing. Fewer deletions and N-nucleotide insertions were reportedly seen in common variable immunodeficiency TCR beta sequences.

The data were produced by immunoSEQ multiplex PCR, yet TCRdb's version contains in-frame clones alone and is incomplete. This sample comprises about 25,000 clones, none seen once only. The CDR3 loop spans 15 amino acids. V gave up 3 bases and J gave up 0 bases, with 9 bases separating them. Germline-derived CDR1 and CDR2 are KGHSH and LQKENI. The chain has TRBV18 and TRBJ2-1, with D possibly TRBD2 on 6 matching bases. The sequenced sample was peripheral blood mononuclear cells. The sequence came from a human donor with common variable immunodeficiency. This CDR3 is CASSPTTSSYNEQFF. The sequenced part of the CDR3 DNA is TGTGCCAGCTCACCTACGACTAGCTCCTACAATGAG.